The clone carrying this T cell receptor beta chain was detected ten times or more. Its cognate antigen is unknown. With each sample, at least 6 micrograms of total RNA were extracted. This record comes from a study of blood T cells in healthy people across ages. Overall study results and limits: The lack of PBMC sorting stopped any conclusive naive versus antigen-experienced comparison. Researchers judged that diversity estimates from one million T cells fell short of true values. Naive T cell percentage showed a strong correlation with TCR beta diversity.

The CDR3 runs to 14 residues. V was trimmed by 3 bases and J by 7 bases, leaving 13 bases between them. Then a second PCR, running roughly 6 to 12 cycles, was carried out with a sample-barcoded 5' primer and a J-beta primer mix. MiXCR, applied by TCRdb to the 5' RACE reads, yields one record per CDR3 protein. This sample has more than 700,000 distinct CDR3 sequences, with more than 35% found just once. This chain joins TRBV12-3 or TRBV12-4 and TRBJ2-1; TRBD2 might be the D (6 bases). The sample taken for sequencing was blood. This clonotype was obtained from an elderly man in good health. CDR3 sequence: CASSFLLGGNEQFF. The CDR3 nucleotides read TGTGCCAGCAGTTTCCTCTTGGGGGGAAATGAGCAGTTCTTC.